A single sample gave rise to the 17 T cell receptor beta chains below, sequenced in a study of T cell changes during pregnancy in multiple sclerosis. Measured with immunoSEQ multiplex PCR; TCRdb has only the in-frame clones, and not every one. In the table there are 45,000 to 70,000 clones, about 91% of which are singletons. Source: CD4+ T cells from peripheral blood mononuclear cells, taken in the second trimester of pregnancy. Receptor source: a female donor with multiple sclerosis, enrolled in a pregnancy study.

This rearrangement joins TRBV28 to TRBJ1-3; 11 nucleotides match TRBD1. The CDR3 length is 18 residues. Germline V lookup: CDR1 MDHEN, CDR2 SYDVKM. The trim removed 7 bases at V and 4 bases at J, leaving 15 bases unmatched. The CDR3: CASNTRTGGFTEGNTIYF. For the CDR3, the DNA is TGTGCCAGCAACACCAGGACAGGGGGCTTTACGGAAGGAAACACCATATATTTT. The full variable domain, in which reference TRBV28 and TRBJ1-3 provide the parts outside the CDR3, is DVKVTQSSRYLVKRTGEKVFLECVQDMDHENMFWYRQDPGLGLRLIYFSYDVKMKEKGDIPEGYSVSREKKERFSLILESASTNQTSMYLCASNTRTGGFTEGNTIYFGEGSWLTVV.

The V gene is TRBV5-4, the J gene TRBJ2-1; a weak D match, TRBD2 (7 bases). The CDR3 totals 14 residues. V shed 4 bases and J shed 5 bases, with 13 bases lying between them. The germline CDR1 and CDR2 sequences are SGHNT and YYREEE (reference sequence). In nucleotides, the CDR3 is TGTGCCAGCAGCCCGGGGGGCAGTAACAATGAGCAGTTCTTC. This translates into CASSPGGSNNEQFF.

The CDR3 loop is CASRRTSGGANEQYF. For the CDR3, the DNA is TGTGCCAGCAGAAGGACTAGCGGGGGGGCAAACGAGCAGTACTTC. This chain joins TRBV2 and TRBJ2-7; 15 nucleotides line up with TRBD2. Germline-derived CDR1 and CDR2 are SNHLY and FYNNEI. This CDR3 is 15 amino acids long. V gave up 6 bases and J gave up 5 bases; unmatched junction bases: 5. Based on the CDR3 plus reference TRBV2 and TRBJ2-7, the full variable domain is EPEVTQTPSHQVTQMGQEVILRCVPISNHLYFYWYRQILGQKVEFLVSFYNNEISEKSEIFDDQFSVERPDGSNFTLKIRSTKLEDSAMYFCASRRTSGGANEQYFGPGTRLTVT.

The rearrangement links TRBV9 to TRBJ2-5; 9 bases are shared with TRBD2. Germline CDR1 is SGDLS and CDR2 is YYNGEE. This CDR3 has 16 residues. With V trimmed by 0 bases and J by 2 bases, 5 bases remained unmatched. CDR3 amino acids: CASSVGGGRGQETQYF. DNA of the CDR3: TGTGCCAGCAGCGTAGGCGGCGGGAGGGGTCAAGAGACCCAGTACTTC.

CDR3: CASSLASASGLAGYEQYF. The DNA of the CDR3 is TGTGCCAGCAGCTTAGCCTCCGCTAGTGGGCTAGCGGGATACGAGCAGTACTTC. V is TRBV11-2 and J is TRBJ2-7; 9 bases are a match to TRBD2. Germline CDR1 and CDR2: SGHAT and FQNNGV. The trim removed 1 base at V and 4 bases at J, leaving 14 bases unmatched. The CDR3 sequence is 18 residues long.

V usage is TRBV19 and J usage is TRBJ1-2; D possibly corresponds to TRBD1 (6 bases). The ends were cut back, 7 bases at V and 3 bases at J, with 18 bases in the middle. Germline V gene sequence: CDR1 LNHDA, CDR2 SQIVND (reference sequence). This CDR3 is built from 15 residues. The CDR3 sequence is CASTAGTGQHYGYTF. DNA for the CDR3: TGTGCCAGTACCGCCGGGACCGGACAGCACTATGGCTACACCTTC.

This chain joins TRBV28 and TRBJ1-4; 7 bases map to TRBD1. Germline V gene lookup returns CDR1 MDHEN and CDR2 SYDVKM. The CDR3 totals 15 residues. V trimming: 4 bases; J trimming: 8 bases; junction bases outside the gene matches: 10. The CDR3 is CASSSLITGVEKLFF. The CDR3, as DNA: TGTGCCAGCAGTTCCTTAATTACAGGGGTGGAAAAACTGTTTTTT.

The chain joins TRBV2 to TRBJ1-4; weak D call: TRBD1 (6 bases). The germline V gene encodes CDR1 SNHLY and CDR2 FYNNEI. Deletions cut 6 bases from V and 4 bases from J, with 12 bases between. The CDR3 contains 14 residues. This chain's CDR3 is CASSTGRVNEKLFF. In DNA form, the CDR3 reads TGTGCCAGCAGCACAGGGAGAGTTAATGAAAAACTGTTTTTT.

The chain uses TRBV19 and TRBJ2-3, with a weak D call TRBD2 (5 bases). The germline V gene has CDR1 LNHDA and CDR2 SQIVND (reference sequence). V was clipped by 6 bases and J by 0 bases, with 19 bases between them. The CDR3 has 17 amino acids. The CDR3 nucleotides read TGTGCCAGTAGGATCCCCGGCCTAGCCGGGAGCACAGATACGCAGTATTTT. Its translation: CASRIPGLAGSTDTQYF. The full variable domain, in which reference TRBV19 and TRBJ2-3 provide the parts outside the CDR3, is DGGITQSPKYLFRKEGQNVTLSCEQNLNHDAMYWYRQDPGQGLRLIYYSQIVNDFQKGDIAEGYSVSREKKESFPLTVTSAQKNPTAFYLCASRIPGLAGSTDTQYFGPGTRLTVL.

The chain links TRBV27 to TRBJ2-3; 11 nucleotides match TRBD2. V dropped 1 base and J dropped 1; count of bases not matched to a gene: 4. Germline-derived CDR1 and CDR2 are MNHEY and SMNVEV (reference sequence). This CDR3 spans 17 amino acids. The chain's CDR3 is CASSLFGTSGRTDTQYF. CDR3 nucleotide sequence: TGTGCCAGCAGTTTATTCGGGACTAGCGGACGCACAGATACGCAGTATTTT.

The chain employs TRBV5-6 and TRBJ2-2; weak D call: TRBD1 (5 bases). Germline lookup yields CDR1 SGHDT and CDR2 YYEEEE. Trimming stripped 4 bases from V and 2 bases from J, with 12 bases between. The CDR3 covers 15 residues. CDR3 bases: TGTGCCAGCAGCAAACGGACAATCAACACCGGGGAGCTGTTTTTT. It encodes CASSKRTINTGELFF.

The V gene is TRBV9, the J gene TRBJ1-2, with D tentatively TRBD1 (6 bases). V was trimmed by 4 bases and J by 3 bases, leaving 13 bases between them. Germline V gene data show CDR1 as SGDLS and CDR2 as YYNGEE. CDR3 length: 14 amino acids. In DNA form, the CDR3 reads TGTGCCAGCAGCCCCCAGACAGGACACTATGGCTACACCTTC. Its protein is CASSPQTGHYGYTF.

CDR3 in DNA: TGTGCCAGCAGTGAAGCGCGGGGACTCGGAAACACCATATATTTT. Protein product: CASSEARGLGNTIYF. The rearrangement links TRBV2 to TRBJ1-3; D might be TRBD1 (5 bases). Germline CDR1 is SNHLY and CDR2 is FYNNEI. The CDR3 runs 15 residues. V lost 0 bases, J lost 4 bases, and 10 bases lay in between.

This clone is a singleton in its sample. The chain couples TRBV10-3 to TRBJ2-5, with 13 nucleotides matching TRBD2. Per the germline V gene, CDR1 is ENHRY and CDR2 is SYGVKD. V shed 6 bases, J shed 5 bases, and the junction held 0 bases outside the gene matches. The CDR3 has 13 amino acids. CDR3 nucleotides: TGTGCCATCAGGGGACTAGCGGGGGAGACCCAGTACTTC. Translated, it gives CAIRGLAGETQYF.

This clone was picked up a small number of times. The chain combines TRBV4-1 with TRBJ1-6, with a possible D match to TRBD1 (5 bases). The germline CDR1 and CDR2 sequences are MGHRA and YSYEKL. Between the trimmed V and J ends, which lost 3 bases and 0 bases, there was a span of 15 bases. The CDR3 contains 18 residues. CDR3 DNA sequence: TGCGCCAGCAGCCATCACAACCCAGGGTTCTCCTATAATTCACCCCTCCACTTT. This translates into CASSHHNPGFSYNSPLHF.

The chain couples TRBV28 to TRBJ1-5; TRBD1 matches at 7 bases. With V trimmed by 6 bases and J by 6 bases, 8 bases remained unmatched. The germline CDR1 and CDR2 sequences are MDHEN and SYDVKM. This CDR3 spans 14 amino acids. CDR3: CASRFRGLGQPQHF. Written as DNA, the CDR3 is TGTGCCAGCAGGTTTAGGGGGCTCGGTCAGCCCCAGCATTTT.

The V gene is TRBV15, the J gene TRBJ2-7, with unresolved D. Trimming took off 0 bases at V and 3 bases at J, with 9 bases between the two ends. Germline V CDR1 and CDR2: LNHNV, YYDKDF (reference sequence). This CDR3 is 14 amino acids long. As DNA, the CDR3 is TGTGCCACCAGCAGAGATTACAGCTACTACGAGCAGTACTTC. Protein sequence: CATSRDYSYYEQYF.